The 12 T cell receptor beta chains given below trace back to one sample, sequenced in a study of metastatic and nonmetastatic thyroid tumors. Patients had received no treatment of any kind before thyroid surgery. Using MiXCR, TCRdb re-called clones from the PCR reads. In the table there are about 22,000 clones, approximately 35% of which are singletons. Material for sequencing was blood. Source of these receptors: a male donor with papillary thyroid cancer or a benign thyroid nodule (not recorded which). Some clones in this sample may be carry-over from other donors' samples.

In this sample, this clone turned up a few times. The gene calls are TRBV24-1 and TRBJ2-6; 9 bases agree with TRBD1. The CDR3 extends over 17 amino acids. Trimming cost V 4 bases and J 3 bases; bases outside gene matches: 6. Germline CDR1 is KGHDR and CDR2 is SFDVKD. CDR3 coding DNA: TGTGCCACCAGTGACCCGGGACAGGGTTTTGGGGCCAACGTCCTGACTTTC. Protein: CATSDPGQGFGANVLTF.

The chain carries TRBV20-1 and TRBJ2-7; D is unclear. CDR1 DFQATT and CDR2 SNEGSKA come from the germline V gene (reference sequence). CDR3 size: 15 residues. Between the trimmed V and J ends, which lost 4 bases and 2 bases, there was a span of 18 bases. This chain's CDR3 is CSAKARYILTYEQYF. The CDR3 nucleotides read TGCAGTGCTAAAGCTAGGTACATCCTTACCTACGAGCAGTACTTC.

The table lists this clone with a few counts. The chain links TRBV27 to TRBJ1-1; TRBD1 might be the D (6 bases). V shed 6 bases and J shed 0 bases, with 11 bases lying between them. The germline V gene encodes CDR1 MNHEY and CDR2 SMNVEV (reference sequence). The CDR3 is made up of 14 amino acids. CDR3 loop: CASRSGAMNTEAFF. Here the CDR3 DNA reads TGTGCCAGCAGGTCAGGGGCCATGAACACTGAAGCTTTCTTT.

Many counts were recorded for this clone. A clone one base away is much larger, so this may be a read error. Because it lacks the conserved phenylalanine or tryptophan at the end, this CDR3 is likely a read error. The rearrangement links TRBV20-1 to TRBJ2-1; TRBD2 aligns across 10 bases. V lost 6 bases, J lost 4 bases, and 6 bases stayed unmatched. From germline, CDR1 is DFQATT and CDR2 SNEGSKA (reference sequence). The CDR3 loop spans 14 amino acids. The CDR3 DNA follows: TGCAGTGCGCAAGCGGGAGGGGATTACAATGAGCAGTTCGTC. It specifies CSAQAGGDYNEQFV.

This clone has ten or more counts. The chain joins TRBV7-3 to TRBJ2-5; the D is unclear. Trimming pared 5 bases from V and 5 bases from J, leaving 12 bases between. The CDR3 is 13 amino acids. Looked up from germline, CDR1 is SGHTA and CDR2 is FQGTGA. The CDR3 sequence is CASSMNSRETQYF. The CDR3 DNA reads TGTGCCAGCAGCATGAATAGCAGGGAGACCCAGTACTTC.

The chain employs TRBV11-2 and TRBJ2-1; D gene uncertain. Germline V gene lookup returns CDR1 SGHAT and CDR2 FQNNGV. The ends were cut back, 5 bases at V and 4 bases at J, with 21 bases in the middle. This CDR3 is built from 17 residues. CDR3 in amino acids: CASSPSYEGNSYNEQFF. The CDR3 nucleotides are TGTGCCAGCAGCCCCAGTTACGAAGGTAACTCATACAATGAGCAGTTCTTC.

This sequence joins TRBV20-1 and TRBJ2-3; TRBD2 agrees at 11 bases. V trimming: 0 bases; J trimming: 2 bases; junction bases outside the gene matches: 4. The germline CDR1 and CDR2 sequences are DFQATT and SNEGSKA (reference sequence). There are 16 residues in the CDR3. This CDR3 is CSARELLAGDTDTQYF. The CDR3, as DNA: TGCAGTGCTAGAGAGTTACTAGCGGGGGACACAGATACGCAGTATTTT.

J is TRBJ2-1 and V is TRBV20-1, with 7 positions matching TRBD1. The CDR3 spans 16 residues. With 2 bases clipped from V and 8 bases from J, the junction kept 15 bases outside the gene matches. CDR1 and CDR2 (germline): DFQATT, SNEGSKA (reference sequence). The CDR3 sequence is CSARSIPQGIGDEQFF. Here the CDR3 DNA reads TGCAGTGCTAGATCGATACCACAGGGGATTGGCGATGAGCAGTTCTTC.

This sequence joins TRBV6-1 and TRBJ2-3, with D perhaps TRBD1 (6 bases). Germline CDR1 and CDR2: MNHNS and SASEGT. Trimming removed 8 bases at V and 2 bases at J, with 11 bases between. The CDR3 has 13 residues. DNA for the CDR3: TGTGCCAGCGTTCAGGGGATCACAGATACGCAGTATTTT. Protein sequence: CASVQGITDTQYF.

This clone has a handful of counts. The rearrangement joins TRBV6-2 or TRBV6-3 to TRBJ1-2; D remains unclear. V was shortened by 6 bases and J by 4 bases, with 9 bases between the two germline ends. Germline V gene sequence: CDR1 MNHEY, CDR2 SVGEGT. This CDR3 comprises 12 residues. In DNA, the CDR3 is TGTGCCAGCAGCTCCGGATCCTATGGCTACACCTTC. This gives the protein CASSSGSYGYTF.

This chain connects TRBV6-2 or TRBV6-3 to TRBJ1-1; D may be TRBD1 (5 bases). This CDR3 has 13 residues. The germline V gene has CDR1 MNHEY and CDR2 SVGEGT. V lost 6 bases and J 10 bases, leaving 18 bases between the germline ends. CDR3 DNA sequence: TGTGCCAGCAGCCACGGGGCAGCCGGAGGAGCTTTCTTT. It specifies CASSHGAAGGAFF.

This clone is medium-sized (0.01 to 0.1%) in the sample. The chain couples TRBV4-1 to TRBJ2-3, with 10 nucleotides matching TRBD2. V dropped 2 bases and J dropped 1; count of bases not matched to a gene: 0. Germline CDR1 MGHRA, CDR2 YSYEKL. CDR3 size: 15 residues. The CDR3 coding sequence is TGCGCCAGCAGCCAACTAGCGGGAGGCACAGATACGCAGTATTTT. This gives the protein CASSQLAGGTDTQYF.